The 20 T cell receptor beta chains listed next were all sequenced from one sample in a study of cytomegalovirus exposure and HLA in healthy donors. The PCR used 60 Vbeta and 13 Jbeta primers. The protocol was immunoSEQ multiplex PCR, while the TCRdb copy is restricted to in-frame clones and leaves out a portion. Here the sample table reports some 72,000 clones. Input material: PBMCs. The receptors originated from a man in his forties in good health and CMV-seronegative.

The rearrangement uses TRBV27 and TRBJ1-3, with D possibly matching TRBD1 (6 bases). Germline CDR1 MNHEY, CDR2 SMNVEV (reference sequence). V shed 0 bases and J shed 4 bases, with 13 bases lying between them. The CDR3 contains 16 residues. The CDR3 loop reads CASSLSAGAGGNTIYF. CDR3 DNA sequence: TGTGCCAGCAGTTTATCGGCGGGGGCGGGCGGAAACACCATATATTTT.

This CDR3 is CASSEQGNYGYTF. The CDR3 region has the DNA TGTGCCAGCAGCGAACAGGGGAATTATGGCTACACCTTC. V and J are TRBV5-4 and TRBJ1-2, with 7 bases fitting TRBD1. Looked up from germline, CDR1 is SGHNT and CDR2 is YYREEE (reference sequence). There are 13 residues in the CDR3. Unmatched junction bases numbered 5, after V lost 4 bases and J lost 5 bases.

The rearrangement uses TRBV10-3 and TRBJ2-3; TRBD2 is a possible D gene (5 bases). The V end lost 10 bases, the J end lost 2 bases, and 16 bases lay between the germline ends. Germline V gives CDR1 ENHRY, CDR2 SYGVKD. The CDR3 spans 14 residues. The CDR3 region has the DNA TGTGCCAGTTCCCCCCGCGGGCCCACAGATACGCAGTATTTT. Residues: CASSPRGPTDTQYF.

The CDR3: CASESASTDTQYF. As DNA, the CDR3 is TGTGCCAGCGAAAGCGCCAGCACAGATACGCAGTATTTT. The chain couples TRBV5-6 to TRBJ2-3; D uncertain. The CDR3 spans 13 residues. Germline lookup yields CDR1 SGHDT and CDR2 YYEEEE. V shed 7 bases and J shed 0 bases, with 9 bases lying between them. Together with reference TRBV5-6 and TRBJ2-3, the CDR3 gives the full variable domain: DAGVTQSPTHLIKTRGQQVTLRCSPKSGHDTVSWYQQALGQGPQFIFQYYEEEERQRGNFPDRFSGHQFPNYSSELNVNALLLGDSALYLCASESASTDTQYFGPGTRLTVL.

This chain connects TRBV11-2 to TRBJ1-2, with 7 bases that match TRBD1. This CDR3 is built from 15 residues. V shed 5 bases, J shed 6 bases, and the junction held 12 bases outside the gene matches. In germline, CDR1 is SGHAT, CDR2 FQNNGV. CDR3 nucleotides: TGTGCCAGCAGCGTTCGACAGGGCAGGGAGGATGGCTACACCTTC. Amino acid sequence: CASSVRQGREDGYTF. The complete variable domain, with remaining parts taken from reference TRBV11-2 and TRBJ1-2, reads EAGVAQSPRYKIIEKRQSVAFWCNPISGHATLYWYQQILGQGPKLLIQFQNNGVVDDSQLPKDRFSAERLKGVDSTLKIQPAKLEDSAVYLCASSVRQGREDGYTFGSGTRLTVV.

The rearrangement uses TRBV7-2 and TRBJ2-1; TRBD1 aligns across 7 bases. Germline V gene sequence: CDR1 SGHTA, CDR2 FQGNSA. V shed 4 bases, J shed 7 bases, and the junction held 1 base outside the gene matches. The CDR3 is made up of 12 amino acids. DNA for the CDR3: TGTGCCAGCAGCTCACAGGGGAATGAGCAGTTCTTC. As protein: CASSSQGNEQFF.

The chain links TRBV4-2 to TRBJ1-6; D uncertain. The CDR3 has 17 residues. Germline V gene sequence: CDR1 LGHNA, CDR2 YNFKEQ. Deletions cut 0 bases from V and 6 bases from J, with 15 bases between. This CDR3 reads CASSQERVGSSNSPLHF. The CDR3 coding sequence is TGTGCCAGCAGCCAAGAAAGAGTGGGCAGTTCTAATTCACCCCTCCACTTT.

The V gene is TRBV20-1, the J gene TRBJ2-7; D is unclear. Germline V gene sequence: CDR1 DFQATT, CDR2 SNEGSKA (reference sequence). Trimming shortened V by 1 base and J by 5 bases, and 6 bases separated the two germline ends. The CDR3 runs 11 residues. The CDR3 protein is CSARGGHEQYF. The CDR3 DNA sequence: TGCAGTGCTAGAGGCGGTCACGAGCAGTACTTC.

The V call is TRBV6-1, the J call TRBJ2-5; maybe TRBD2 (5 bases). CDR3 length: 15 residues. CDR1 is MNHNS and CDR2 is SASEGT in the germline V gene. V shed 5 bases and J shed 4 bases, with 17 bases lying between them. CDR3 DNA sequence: TGTGCCAGCAGTAAGGACTGGCCGGATAGAGAGACCCAGTACTTC. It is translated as CASSKDWPDRETQYF.

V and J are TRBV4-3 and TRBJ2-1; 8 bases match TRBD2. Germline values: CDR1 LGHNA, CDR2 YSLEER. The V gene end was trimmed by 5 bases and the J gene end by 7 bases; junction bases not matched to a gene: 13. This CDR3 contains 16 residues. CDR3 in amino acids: CASSSLGTGGLNEQFF. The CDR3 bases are TGCGCCAGCAGCTCCCTTGGGACGGGAGGGCTTAATGAGCAGTTCTTC.

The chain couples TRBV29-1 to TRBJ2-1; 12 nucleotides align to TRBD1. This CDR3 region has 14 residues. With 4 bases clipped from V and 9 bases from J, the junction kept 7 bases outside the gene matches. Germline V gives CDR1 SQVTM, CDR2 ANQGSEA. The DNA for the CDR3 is TGCAGCGTTGCCGGGGACAGGGGGCTAGGTGAGCAGTTCTTC. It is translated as CSVAGDRGLGEQFF.

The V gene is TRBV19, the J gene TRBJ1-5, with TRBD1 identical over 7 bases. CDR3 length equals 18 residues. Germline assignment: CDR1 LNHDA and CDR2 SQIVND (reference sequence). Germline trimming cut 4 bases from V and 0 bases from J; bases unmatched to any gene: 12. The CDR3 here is CASSTGTERPYSNQPQHF. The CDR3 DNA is TGTGCCAGTAGTACCGGGACAGAGAGACCGTATAGCAATCAGCCCCAGCATTTT.

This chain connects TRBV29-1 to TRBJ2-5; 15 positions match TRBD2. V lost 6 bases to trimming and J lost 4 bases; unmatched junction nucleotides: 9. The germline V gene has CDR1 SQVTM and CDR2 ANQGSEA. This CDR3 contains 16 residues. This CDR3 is CSVAGTSGGRAETQYF. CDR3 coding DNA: TGCAGCGTGGCCGGGACTAGCGGGGGGAGGGCAGAGACCCAGTACTTC.

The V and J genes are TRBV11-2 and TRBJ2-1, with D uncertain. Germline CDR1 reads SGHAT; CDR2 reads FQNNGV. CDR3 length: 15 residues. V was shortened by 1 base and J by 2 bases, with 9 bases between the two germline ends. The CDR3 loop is CASSLVSPAYNEQFF. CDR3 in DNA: TGTGCCAGCAGCTTAGTTAGCCCGGCCTACAATGAGCAGTTCTTC.

The CDR3 spells CASSPALTRDSQETQYF. The CDR3 coding sequence is TGTGCCAGCAGCCCTGCCCTTACCCGGGACAGCCAAGAGACCCAGTACTTC. This chain links TRBV4-2 with TRBJ2-5; TRBD1 matches at 7 bases. The CDR3 length is 17 residues. Germline CDR1 and CDR2: LGHNA and YNFKEQ. V trimming: 4 bases; J trimming: 1 base; junction bases outside the gene matches: 12.

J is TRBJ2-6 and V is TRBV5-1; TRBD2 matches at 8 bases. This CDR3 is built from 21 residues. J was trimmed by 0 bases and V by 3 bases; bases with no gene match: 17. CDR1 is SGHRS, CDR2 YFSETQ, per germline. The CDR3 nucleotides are TGCGCCAGCAGCTCCCGACGGGAGCGGGGGTCACCCTTCTCTGGGGCCAACGTCCTGACTTTC. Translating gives CASSSRRERGSPFSGANVLTF.

CDR3 DNA sequence: TGCGCCAGCAGCCAAGTAATTTCTAGCGGCTACAATGAGCAGTTCTTC. Amino acid sequence: CASSQVISSGYNEQFF. The rearrangement links TRBV4-3 to TRBJ2-1; 7 bases agree with TRBD2. The CDR3 has 16 residues. V lost 1 base and J lost 3; bases outside the gene matches: 6. CDR1 is LGHNA and CDR2 is YSLEER in the germline V gene.

For the CDR3, the DNA is TGTGCCAGCAGCACAGGGGGACGGAGCAATCAGCCCCAGCATTTT. It translates to CASSTGGRSNQPQHF. The chain joins TRBV5-5 to TRBJ1-5, with TRBD1 matching 8 bases. The CDR3 loop spans 15 amino acids. Germline lookup yields CDR1 SGHKS and CDR2 YYEKEE (reference sequence). The V gene end was trimmed by 4 bases and the J gene end by 1 base; junction bases not matched to a gene: 4.

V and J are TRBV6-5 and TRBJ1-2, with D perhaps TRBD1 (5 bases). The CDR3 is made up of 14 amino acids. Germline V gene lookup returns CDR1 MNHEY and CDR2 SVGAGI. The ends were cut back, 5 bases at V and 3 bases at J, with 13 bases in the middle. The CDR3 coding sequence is TGTGCCAGCAGTCCGCAGACAGCTCACTATGGCTACACCTTC. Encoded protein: CASSPQTAHYGYTF.

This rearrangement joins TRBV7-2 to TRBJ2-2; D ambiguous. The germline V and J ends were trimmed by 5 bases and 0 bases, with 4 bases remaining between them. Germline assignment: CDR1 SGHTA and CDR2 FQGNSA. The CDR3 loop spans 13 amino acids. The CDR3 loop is CASSTTNTGELFF. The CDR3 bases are TGTGCCAGCAGCACTACGAACACCGGGGAGCTGTTTTTT.